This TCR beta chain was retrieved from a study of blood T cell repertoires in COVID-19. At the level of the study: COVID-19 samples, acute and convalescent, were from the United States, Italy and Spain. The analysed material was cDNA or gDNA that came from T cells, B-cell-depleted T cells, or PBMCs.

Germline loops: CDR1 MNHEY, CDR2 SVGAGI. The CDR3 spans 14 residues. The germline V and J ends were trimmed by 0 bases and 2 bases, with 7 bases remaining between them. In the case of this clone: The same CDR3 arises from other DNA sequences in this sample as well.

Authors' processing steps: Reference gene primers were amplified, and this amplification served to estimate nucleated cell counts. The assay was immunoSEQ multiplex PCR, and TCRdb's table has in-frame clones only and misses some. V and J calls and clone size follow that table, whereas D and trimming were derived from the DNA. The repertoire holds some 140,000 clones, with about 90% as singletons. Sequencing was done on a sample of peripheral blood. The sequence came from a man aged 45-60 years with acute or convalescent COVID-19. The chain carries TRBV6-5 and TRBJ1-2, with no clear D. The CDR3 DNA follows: TGTGCCAGCAGTTACTCGGGCCGGAACTATGGCTACACCTTC. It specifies CASSYSGRNYGYTF.